This T cell receptor (beta chain) appears in the sequencing data of a study of cytomegalovirus exposure and HLA in healthy donors. The overall study: The approximately 110 validation repertoires, a later analysis reported, used the same platform as the 550 to 800 first-cohort repertoires.

Sequencing used immunoSEQ multiplex PCR; TCRdb keeps in-frame clones, though not all of them. Found here are 220,000 or so clones, over 70% of them singletons; the top ten hold around 15%. The approximately 120-subject validation cohort, separate from the roughly 670-subject first cohort, included the donors. Trimming removed 1 base at V and 8 bases at J, with 15 bases between. CDR1 and CDR2 from the germline V gene are MNHEY and SVGAGI. The CDR3 spans 15 residues. This clone occurred a few times. The chain has TRBV6-5 and TRBJ2-1; maybe TRBD1 (5 bases). Input material: PBMCs. The receptor was isolated from a woman in her twenties or thirties in good health and CMV-seropositive. The CDR3 reads CASSYFQGIGDEQFF. The CDR3 nucleotides are TGTGCCAGCAGTTACTTTCAGGGCATAGGTGATGAGCAGTTCTTC.